Listed below are T cell receptor beta chains from one sample, sequenced in a study of blood T cell repertoires in COVID-19. Some clones are missing from TCRdb's copy, which holds only in-frame ones; the method was immunoSEQ multiplex PCR. The sample records hundreds of thousands of clones, approximately 88% being singletons. Sample: peripheral blood. Receptors were obtained from a woman in her thirties with acute or convalescent COVID-19. Both conserved end residues are part of each CDR3. Fields, in order: V gene, D gene, clone size, J gene, CDR3 DNA, CDR3 protein. A D gene is named only where the DNA matches it firmly. Size is omitted from some rows. Given values are once, few, many or a class for expanded clones.

v_gene: TRBV19; d_gene: TRBD1; abundance: NA; j_gene: TRBJ1-2; CDR3nt: TGTGCCAGTAGTATGCGGGACAGGGGTACTCGTTGGGACTATGGCTACACCTTC; CDR3aa: CASSMRDRGTRWDYGYTF
v_gene: TRBV7-8; d_gene: NA; abundance: NA; j_gene: TRBJ2-5; CDR3nt: TGTGCCAGCAGTCACTTAGGGGGGGTTGGCGAGACCCAGTACTTC; CDR3aa: CASSHLGGVGETQYF
v_gene: TRBV2; d_gene: TRBD1; abundance: NA; j_gene: TRBJ1-1; CDR3nt: TGTGCCAGCAGTGGTACAGGGGGGAGGTCTGAAGCTTTCTTT; CDR3aa: CASSGTGGRSEAFF
v_gene: TRBV7-6; d_gene: NA; abundance: once; j_gene: TRBJ1-6; CDR3nt: TGTGCCAGCAGCCCGGACAGCTCCTATAATTCACCCCTCCACTTT; CDR3aa: CASSPDSSYNSPLHF
v_gene: TRBV14; d_gene: NA; abundance: NA; j_gene: TRBJ2-2; CDR3nt: TGTGCCAGCAGCCGCCTAGCACCCGCGAACACCGGGGAGCTGTTTTTT; CDR3aa: CASSRLAPANTGELFF
v_gene: TRBV5-1; d_gene: TRBD1; abundance: NA; j_gene: TRBJ1-4; CDR3nt: TGCGCCAGCAGCTTATCAGGGGGAACAGGGGAAAAACTGTTTTTT; CDR3aa: CASSLSGGTGEKLFF
v_gene: TRBV7-2; d_gene: NA; abundance: NA; j_gene: TRBJ2-7; CDR3nt: TGTGCCAGCAGCTCCCGGACATCCTTGGGATACGAGCAGTACTTC; CDR3aa: CASSSRTSLGYEQYF
v_gene: TRBV4-2; d_gene: TRBD1; abundance: once; j_gene: TRBJ2-5; CDR3nt: TGTGCCAGCAGCCAAGTCAAGAATACCCGGGACAGCCAAGAGACCCAGTACTTC; CDR3aa: CASSQVKNTRDSQETQYF
v_gene: TRBV11-3; d_gene: NA; abundance: NA; j_gene: TRBJ2-7; CDR3nt: TGTGCCAGCAGCGTATATCGGGACACGCATAGTTCCTACGAGCAGTACTTC; CDR3aa: CASSVYRDTHSSYEQYF
v_gene: TRBV21-1; d_gene: NA; abundance: NA; j_gene: TRBJ1-1; CDR3nt: TGTGCCAGCAGCAAAGCTTCCGACAGGGCGGTGAACACTGAAGCTTTCTTT; CDR3aa: CASSKASDRAVNTEAFF
v_gene: TRBV2; d_gene: TRBD2; abundance: NA; j_gene: TRBJ2-1; CDR3nt: TGTGCCAGAGGACTAGTATCCTACAATGAGCAGTTCTTC; CDR3aa: CARGLVSYNEQFF
v_gene: TRBV9; d_gene: TRBD1; abundance: NA; j_gene: TRBJ2-7; CDR3nt: TGTGCCAGCAGCGTAGATCAGGGGGCGTACGAGCAGTACTTC; CDR3aa: CASSVDQGAYEQYF
v_gene: TRBV5-4; d_gene: NA; abundance: NA; j_gene: TRBJ2-7; CDR3nt: TGTGCCAGCAGCTACTCGGGGAGGCAGGTAGAGCAGTACTTC; CDR3aa: CASSYSGRQVEQYF
v_gene: TRBV6-5; d_gene: TRBD1; abundance: NA; j_gene: TRBJ1-1; CDR3nt: TGTGCCAGCAGCCGGGACAGGGTCGTGAACACTGAAGCTTTCTTT; CDR3aa: CASSRDRVVNTEAFF
v_gene: TRBV15; d_gene: NA; abundance: NA; j_gene: TRBJ2-3; CDR3nt: TGTGCCACCAGCAGAGATTCGGCTAGCGGCACAGATACGCAGTATTTT; CDR3aa: CATSRDSASGTDTQYF
v_gene: TRBV29-1; d_gene: TRBD2; abundance: once; j_gene: TRBJ2-2; CDR3nt: TGCAGCGAGTTAGCGGGAGGCGCCACCGGGGAGCTGTTTTTT; CDR3aa: CSELAGGATGELFF
v_gene: TRBV19; d_gene: TRBD2; abundance: NA; j_gene: TRBJ2-7; CDR3nt: TGTGCCAGTAGTTTAAGTTATGGACTAGCGGCTTACGAGCAGTACTTC; CDR3aa: CASSLSYGLAAYEQYF
v_gene: TRBV5-3; d_gene: NA; abundance: NA; j_gene: TRBJ2-7; CDR3nt: TGTGCCACGACTGGAACAGGGGAGGAGAACGAGCAGTACTTC; CDR3aa: CATTGTGEENEQYF
v_gene: TRBV11-2; d_gene: NA; abundance: NA; j_gene: TRBJ2-1; CDR3nt: TGTGCCAGCAGCTTAGTACGAGGGCTAGCGATCGTCGGAAATGAGCAGTTCTTC; CDR3aa: CASSLVRGLAIVGNEQFF
v_gene: TRBV7-8; d_gene: TRBD2; abundance: NA; j_gene: TRBJ2-5; CDR3nt: TGTGCCAGCAGCCTACGGACTAGCGGGAGGGGACTAAAGACCCAGTACTTC; CDR3aa: CASSLRTSGRGLKTQYF
v_gene: TRBV9; d_gene: TRBD2; abundance: NA; j_gene: TRBJ2-5; CDR3nt: TGTGCCAGCAGCCCGCGACTAGCGGGAGACCAAGAGACCCAGTACTTC; CDR3aa: CASSPRLAGDQETQYF
v_gene: TRBV18; d_gene: TRBD2; abundance: NA; j_gene: TRBJ2-7; CDR3nt: TGTGCCAGCTCACCCGCGGGGGGGAGCGAGCAGTACTTC; CDR3aa: CASSPAGGSEQYF
v_gene: TRBV6-5; d_gene: TRBD2; abundance: NA; j_gene: TRBJ2-1; CDR3nt: TGTGCCAGCAGTTATCGTTCGGGAGGCCCCTACAATGAGCAGTTCTTC; CDR3aa: CASSYRSGGPYNEQFF
v_gene: TRBV20-1; d_gene: TRBD2; abundance: NA; j_gene: TRBJ2-3; CDR3nt: TGCAGTGCTAGTACTAGCGGGAGGCCCCCAGATACGCAGTATTTT; CDR3aa: CSASTSGRPPDTQYF
v_gene: TRBV9; d_gene: TRBD2; abundance: once; j_gene: TRBJ2-1; CDR3nt: TGTGCCAGCAGCCCCCGACTAGCGGGAGTCTATGAGCAGTTCTTC; CDR3aa: CASSPRLAGVYEQFF
v_gene: TRBV5-4; d_gene: TRBD2; abundance: NA; j_gene: TRBJ2-5; CDR3nt: TGTGCCAGCAGCCCGGACCTAGCGGGGACCCAAGAGACCCAGTACTTC; CDR3aa: CASSPDLAGTQETQYF
v_gene: TRBV10-2; d_gene: NA; abundance: NA; j_gene: TRBJ1-1; CDR3nt: TGCGCCAGCATGACGGGGAACACTGAAGCTTTCTTT; CDR3aa: CASMTGNTEAFF
v_gene: TRBV30; d_gene: NA; abundance: NA; j_gene: TRBJ1-1; CDR3nt: TGTGCCTGGAGTGTACAGAGGGGGACTGAAGCTTTCTTT; CDR3aa: CAWSVQRGTEAFF
v_gene: TRBV7-9; d_gene: TRBD1; abundance: NA; j_gene: TRBJ1-3; CDR3nt: TGTGCCAGCGGGCGACAGGGGAGCTCTGGAAACACCATATATTTT; CDR3aa: CASGRQGSSGNTIYF
v_gene: TRBV10-1; d_gene: TRBD2; abundance: NA; j_gene: TRBJ2-5; CDR3nt: TGCGCCAGCAGTGAGTCAGTACTCGGGACTACACGACTGTACTTC; CDR3aa: CASSESVLGTTRLYF
v_gene: TRBV18; d_gene: NA; abundance: NA; j_gene: TRBJ2-7; CDR3nt: TGTGCCAGCTCACCAAAAGACAGGCCCTCCTACGAGCAGTACTTC; CDR3aa: CASSPKDRPSYEQYF
v_gene: TRBV27; d_gene: NA; abundance: NA; j_gene: TRBJ1-3; CDR3nt: TGTGCCAGCAGTGTTACAGGTCACTCTGGAAACACCATATATTTT; CDR3aa: CASSVTGHSGNTIYF
v_gene: TRBV9; d_gene: TRBD1; abundance: NA; j_gene: TRBJ2-7; CDR3nt: TGTGCCAGCAGCGTAGGACCCTCAAACAGGGGTACCTACGAGCAGTACTTC; CDR3aa: CASSVGPSNRGTYEQYF
v_gene: TRBV29-1; d_gene: NA; abundance: NA; j_gene: TRBJ1-2; CDR3nt: TGCAGCGGGTCCGGCCGGGGGAGCTACACCTTC; CDR3aa: CSGSGRGSYTF
v_gene: TRBV30; d_gene: NA; abundance: once; j_gene: TRBJ2-1; CDR3nt: TGTGCCTGGAGGGAGGGGGCGAACTACAATGAGCAGTTCTTC; CDR3aa: CAWREGANYNEQFF
v_gene: TRBV6-2/TRBV6-3; d_gene: TRBD1; abundance: NA; j_gene: TRBJ1-5; CDR3nt: TGTGCCAGCAGCCGTCCCGGGACAGGGACCGATCAGCCCCAGCATTTT; CDR3aa: CASSRPGTGTDQPQHF
v_gene: TRBV21-1; d_gene: NA; abundance: NA; j_gene: TRBJ1-1; CDR3nt: TGTGCCAGCAGCAAAGTTGATCAGGGGAACACTGAAGCTTTCTTT; CDR3aa: CASSKVDQGNTEAFF
v_gene: TRBV6-5; d_gene: TRBD1; abundance: once; j_gene: TRBJ2-7; CDR3nt: TGTGCCAGCAAAGAGACAGGGATGGTCTCCTACGAGCAGTACTTC; CDR3aa: CASKETGMVSYEQYF
v_gene: TRBV29-1; d_gene: TRBD2; abundance: NA; j_gene: TRBJ2-5; CDR3nt: TGCAGCGTTGAAAAGGGAGGGGAGACCCAGTACTTC; CDR3aa: CSVEKGGETQYF
v_gene: TRBV6-6; d_gene: NA; abundance: NA; j_gene: TRBJ1-4; CDR3nt: TGTGCCAGCAGTTGGGGGGAGGGACGGGAAAAACTGTTTTTT; CDR3aa: CASSWGEGREKLFF
v_gene: TRBV7-8; d_gene: TRBD2; abundance: NA; j_gene: TRBJ2-5; CDR3nt: TGTGCCAGCAGCCCCCTTATGCCTAGCGGGAGGGCCGATAGTTCGGAGACCCAGTACTTC; CDR3aa: CASSPLMPSGRADSSETQYF
v_gene: TRBV9; d_gene: NA; abundance: NA; j_gene: TRBJ2-1; CDR3nt: TGTGCCAGCAGCGTAGCCGAGAAGTCAGAGCAGTTCTTC; CDR3aa: CASSVAEKSEQFF
v_gene: TRBV7-9; d_gene: TRBD2; abundance: NA; j_gene: TRBJ2-1; CDR3nt: TGTGCCAGCAGCAATAGCGGGAGGGCCCAGACCAATGAGCAGTTCTTC; CDR3aa: CASSNSGRAQTNEQFF
v_gene: TRBV27; d_gene: TRBD2; abundance: NA; j_gene: TRBJ2-1; CDR3nt: TGTGCCAGCAGTCCTTCCGGGACTAGCGGTATCTACAATGAGCAGTTCTTC; CDR3aa: CASSPSGTSGIYNEQFF
v_gene: TRBV7-9; d_gene: TRBD1; abundance: NA; j_gene: TRBJ1-1; CDR3nt: TGTGCCAGCAGCCCCGACAGGGGGCACACTGAAGCTTTCTTT; CDR3aa: CASSPDRGHTEAFF
v_gene: TRBV9; d_gene: TRBD1; abundance: once; j_gene: TRBJ2-7; CDR3nt: TGTGCCAGCAGTGTTGGACAGGGCTCCGAGCAGTACTTC; CDR3aa: CASSVGQGSEQYF
v_gene: TRBV5-8; d_gene: NA; abundance: NA; j_gene: TRBJ1-1; CDR3nt: TGTGCCAGCAGAAGACAGGCAAGCTACAGCGGGGCTGAAGCTTTCTTT; CDR3aa: CASRRQASYSGAEAFF
v_gene: TRBV19; d_gene: TRBD1; abundance: NA; j_gene: TRBJ1-3; CDR3nt: TGTGCCAGTAGTCCCGGACAGGGGTCTTCGAACACCATATATTTT; CDR3aa: CASSPGQGSSNTIYF
v_gene: TRBV6-5; d_gene: NA; abundance: once; j_gene: TRBJ1-1; CDR3nt: TGTGCCAGCAGGCCCACCCGGGACTCCCTTAAAGCTTTCTTT; CDR3aa: CASRPTRDSLKAFF
v_gene: TRBV7-6; d_gene: TRBD2; abundance: once; j_gene: TRBJ2-2; CDR3nt: TGTGCCAGCAGCCCCGGGACTAGCGTGGAGCTGTTTTTT; CDR3aa: CASSPGTSVELFF
v_gene: TRBV11-2; d_gene: NA; abundance: NA; j_gene: TRBJ2-1; CDR3nt: TGTGCCAGCAGCTTATCCAGGGTCACTGAGCAGTTCTTC; CDR3aa: CASSLSRVTEQFF
v_gene: TRBV7-9; d_gene: TRBD2; abundance: NA; j_gene: TRBJ2-7; CDR3nt: TGTGCCAGCAGCTTCCGGACTAGCGGGAGCTCCTACGAGCAGTACTTC; CDR3aa: CASSFRTSGSSYEQYF
v_gene: TRBV18; d_gene: TRBD1; abundance: NA; j_gene: TRBJ1-2; CDR3nt: TGTGCCAGCTCACTCCGGACAGGGTATGGCTACACCTTC; CDR3aa: CASSLRTGYGYTF
v_gene: TRBV15; d_gene: NA; abundance: NA; j_gene: TRBJ2-1; CDR3nt: TGTGCCACCAGCAGACATCCGCGGACCGGGATCTCCTACAATGAGCAGTTCTTC; CDR3aa: CATSRHPRTGISYNEQFF
v_gene: TRBV2; d_gene: NA; abundance: once; j_gene: TRBJ2-1; CDR3nt: TGTGCCAGCAGTGCCACGACAGTCTCAGATGAGCAGTTCTTC; CDR3aa: CASSATTVSDEQFF
v_gene: TRBV14; d_gene: TRBD2; abundance: NA; j_gene: TRBJ2-3; CDR3nt: TGTGCCAGCAGCCATCTAGCGGGAGGGCCCTATCGGGGCACAGATACGCAGTATTTT; CDR3aa: CASSHLAGGPYRGTDTQYF
v_gene: TRBV18; d_gene: TRBD2; abundance: NA; j_gene: TRBJ2-2; CDR3nt: TGTGCCACCCGAGGACTAGCGGGAGGAACCGGGGAGCTGTTTTTT; CDR3aa: CATRGLAGGTGELFF
v_gene: TRBV3-1/TRBV3-2; d_gene: NA; abundance: NA; j_gene: TRBJ1-4; CDR3nt: TGTGCCAGCAGCCAAGATCGGACCAGCGGATCAACTAATGAAAAACTGTTTTTT; CDR3aa: CASSQDRTSGSTNEKLFF
v_gene: TRBV5-1; d_gene: TRBD2; abundance: NA; j_gene: TRBJ2-2; CDR3nt: TGCGCCAGCAAAATTAGCGGGAACGGGGAGCTGTTTTTT; CDR3aa: CASKISGNGELFF
v_gene: TRBV6-2/TRBV6-3; d_gene: TRBD1; abundance: NA; j_gene: TRBJ2-7; CDR3nt: TGTGCCAGCAGCCAACCGGGACAGGGGTCCTACGAGCAGTACTTC; CDR3aa: CASSQPGQGSYEQYF